A single sample gave rise to the 25 T cell receptor beta chains below, sequenced in a study of cytomegalovirus exposure and HLA in healthy donors (dated by TCRdb to about 2017). The library was generated by the immunoSEQ multiplex PCR assay. For the multiplex PCR, a mixture combining 60 forward primers for TCR Vbeta segments and 13 reverse primers for TCR Jbeta segments was used. TCRdb limited this immuneACCESS table to in-frame rearrangements with V and J called. A share of clones is missing; checked studies link under half to unresolved V genes, and the rest is unexplained. Across this sample there are around 150,000 clones, with approximately 61% seen only once. The ten biggest clones cover 2% to 2.5% of the sample. Sequences were obtained from PBMCs. The receptor set was obtained from a woman in her forties in good health and CMV-seronegative.

The chain joins TRBV5-5 to TRBJ1-1, with D perhaps matching TRBD1 (5 bases). Germline assignment: CDR1 SGHKS and CDR2 YYEKEE (reference sequence). CDR3 length: 14 residues. V dropped 5 bases and J dropped 6 bases, with 17 bases sitting between them. In nucleotides, the CDR3 is TGTGCCAGCAGTGCGGGGCAGGCAAGGTCTGAAGCTTTCTTT. It specifies CASSAGQARSEAFF.

The chain employs TRBV19 and TRBJ1-2; the match to TRBD1 covers 9 bases. Germline-derived CDR1 and CDR2 are LNHDA and SQIVND (reference sequence). This CDR3 is 16 amino acids long. The V gene end was trimmed by 5 bases and the J gene end by 4 bases; junction bases not matched to a gene: 11. CDR3 in DNA: TGTGCCAGTAGTTTATTCTCGGGACAGGGCGGCTATGGCTACACCTTC. This sequence encodes CASSLFSGQGGYGYTF.

The chain recombines TRBV19 with TRBJ2-3, with D possibly TRBD2 on 6 matching bases. Per the germline V gene, CDR1 is LNHDA and CDR2 is SQIVND (reference sequence). Trimming took 4 bases from V and 6 from J, leaving 14 bases between them. This CDR3 is 14 amino acids long. The CDR3, as DNA: TGTGCCAGTAGTAGGGGACTCTTGGCCGATACGCAGTATTTT. Translation: CASSRGLLADTQYF.

For the CDR3, the DNA is TGTGCCAGCAGCCAAGGGACAGGGCCCTACGAGCAGTACTTC. Protein: CASSQGTGPYEQYF. The V call is TRBV14, the J call TRBJ2-7; the match to TRBD1 covers 8 bases. Looked up from germline, CDR1 is SGHDN and CDR2 is FVKESK. With V trimmed by 1 base and J by 2 bases, 1 base remained unmatched. CDR3 length equals 14 residues.

The V gene is TRBV5-8, the J gene TRBJ1-5; D remains ambiguous. Germline assignment: CDR1 SGHTS and CDR2 YDEGEE. CDR3 size: 13 residues. V was cut by 2 bases and J by 0 bases, with 3 bases left in between. The CDR3 nucleotides are TGTGCCAGCAGCTTCAGTAGCAATCAGCCCCAGCATTTT. It encodes CASSFSSNQPQHF.

Here the CDR3 reads CASSKRRQPQHF. The CDR3 nucleotides read TGTGCCAGCAGCAAACGGAGGCAGCCCCAGCATTTT. V gene TRBV21-1 combines with J gene TRBJ1-5. TRBV21-1 is classified as a pseudogene. CDR3 length: 12 amino acids.

The V gene is TRBV18, the J gene TRBJ1-1, with D perhaps matching TRBD1 (5 bases). CDR1 and CDR2 (germline): KGHSH, LQKENI. This CDR3 contains 15 residues. The V end was cut by 3 bases, the J end by 1 base, with 12 bases between. CDR3 coding DNA: TGTGCCAGCTCACCCCAGGGACTTGGGAACACTGAAGCTTTCTTT. Protein sequence: CASSPQGLGNTEAFF.

The chain is built from TRBV4-1 and TRBJ1-2; 7 bases match TRBD1. CDR1 and CDR2 from the germline V gene are MGHRA and YSYEKL. The CDR3 loop spans 19 amino acids. With V trimmed by 0 bases and J by 8 bases, 21 bases remained unmatched. The CDR3 protein is CASSQDRILTTGMRLGYTF. The DNA of the CDR3 is TGCGCCAGCAGCCAAGACAGGATCCTTACGACAGGGATGAGGCTGGGCTACACCTTC.

The chain carries TRBV7-9 and TRBJ1-4; 8 nucleotides match TRBD1. CDR1 and CDR2 from the germline V gene are SEHNR and FQNEAQ (reference sequence). V lost 5 bases and J lost 2; bases outside the gene matches: 4. The length of the CDR3 is 15 residues. CDR3 in DNA: TGTGCCAGCAGCGGACAGGGTTTGACTAATGAAAAACTGTTTTTT. Its protein product is CASSGQGLTNEKLFF.

In regard to this clone: The germline gene is not matched at one end of the junction; a read error may be the cause. Other DNA sequences from this sample encode an identical CDR3 as well. V usage is TRBV5-3 and J usage is TRBJ2-5; TRBD1 aligns across 7 bases. TRBV5-3 is assigned to the ORF class and has an uncertain function. The CDR3 has 16 amino acids. Here the CDR3 DNA reads TGTGCCAGGAGCTCGACGGCACAGGGGCGCCAAGAGACCCAGTACTTC. Residues: CARSSTAQGRQETQYF.

The J gene is TRBJ1-2, the V gene TRBV14; 8 bases match TRBD1. Germline CDR1 reads SGHDN; CDR2 reads FVKESK. Trimming at V came to 1 base and at J to 6 bases, leaving 4 bases not matched to a gene. This CDR3 has 14 amino acids. The DNA of the CDR3 is TGTGCCAGCAGCCAAGCAGGGGGCGGCGATGGCTACACCTTC. Translating it yields CASSQAGGGDGYTF.

This clone was recorded a few times. The chain carries TRBV5-4 and TRBJ1-3, with TRBD1 matching over 8 bases. The CDR3 extends over 15 amino acids. The V segment lost 2 bases and the J segment 3 bases; nucleotides outside the gene matches: 4. Germline lookup yields CDR1 SGHNT and CDR2 YYREEE (reference sequence). The CDR3 here is CASSFGQGLGNTIYF. CDR3 DNA: TGTGCCAGCAGCTTCGGACAGGGACTTGGAAACACCATATATTTT.

This clone occurred a few times. V usage is TRBV12-5 and J usage is TRBJ2-3; 9 nucleotides align to TRBD2. Trimming took 4 bases from V and 2 from J; bases not matched to a gene: 1. Germline V gene lookup returns CDR1 LGHNT and CDR2 FRNRAP. The CDR3 totals 14 residues. CDR3 sequence: CASGSSGTTDTQYF. The CDR3 DNA reads TGTGCTAGTGGTTCTAGCGGGACCACAGATACGCAGTATTTT.

The genes are TRBV6-5 and TRBJ1-6, with D perhaps TRBD1 (5 bases). V was clipped by 2 bases and J by 8 bases, with 16 bases between them. Germline values: CDR1 MNHEY, CDR2 SVGAGI. The CDR3 totals 16 residues. The CDR3 sequence is CASSYGAGRRYSPLHF. CDR3 DNA: TGTGCCAGCAGTTACGGGGCAGGGAGGAGGTATTCACCCCTCCACTTT.

The J gene is TRBJ1-2, the V gene TRBV4-3; D is undetermined. CDR3 length equals 15 residues. Germline V CDR1 and CDR2: LGHNA, YSLEER. Trimming stripped 0 bases from V and 0 bases from J, with 8 bases between. The chain's CDR3 is CASSQDSIANYGYTF. Here the CDR3 DNA reads TGCGCCAGCAGCCAAGATAGTATAGCTAACTATGGCTACACCTTC.

In this sample, this clone turned up a few times. V is TRBV30 and J is TRBJ1-1; D not resolved. CDR3 size: 10 residues. V dropped 7 bases and J dropped 6 bases, with 9 bases sitting between them. Germline V gene lookup returns CDR1 GTSNPN and CDR2 SVGIG (reference sequence). This chain's CDR3 is CASAGAEAFF. CDR3 coding DNA: TGTGCCTCCGCAGGCGCTGAAGCTTTCTTT.

V usage is TRBV30 and J usage is TRBJ1-2, with 7 nucleotides matching TRBD1. After removal of 2 bases from V and 5 bases from J, the junction contained 17 bases not matched to a gene. Per the germline V gene, CDR1 is GTSNPN and CDR2 is SVGIG (reference sequence). The CDR3 length is 17 residues. The CDR3 here is CAWSSSYGTATIYGYTF. For the CDR3, the DNA is TGTGCCTGGAGTTCCTCTTACGGGACAGCGACGATTTATGGCTACACCTTC.

The J gene is TRBJ2-2, the V gene TRBV9; tentatively, D is TRBD2 (6 bases). Germline CDR1 is SGDLS and CDR2 is YYNGEE. This CDR3 has 15 residues. Deletions cut 1 base from V and 1 base from J, with 8 bases between. In nucleotides, the CDR3 is TGTGCCAGCAGCGTACACGGGGGGAACACCGGGGAGCTGTTTTTT. The encoded protein is CASSVHGGNTGELFF.

A few counts support this clone. V and J are TRBV4-2 and TRBJ1-5, with D perhaps matching TRBD1 (5 bases). V dropped 3 bases and J dropped 1 base, with 13 bases sitting between them. Germline loops: CDR1 LGHNA, CDR2 YNFKEQ. This CDR3 region has 16 residues. The CDR3 sequence: CASSQRGGGSNQPQHF. CDR3 nucleotide sequence: TGTGCCAGCAGCCAGCGGGGCGGGGGGAGCAATCAGCCCCAGCATTTT.

V gene TRBV13 combines with J gene TRBJ2-7; a possible D gene is TRBD1 (6 bases). V lost 8 bases to trimming and J lost 0 bases, with 8 bases between them. The length of the CDR3 is 12 residues. The germline gives CDR1 PRHDT, CDR2 FYEKMQ (reference sequence). CDR3 residues: CASGQSSYEQYF. CDR3 bases: TGTGCCAGCGGACAGAGCTCCTACGAGCAGTACTTC.

The V and J genes are TRBV2 and TRBJ1-3; 8 bases are shared with TRBD1. This CDR3 contains 15 residues. Germline V gives CDR1 SNHLY, CDR2 FYNNEI. After removal of 6 bases from V and 1 base from J, the junction contained 5 bases not matched to a gene. This CDR3 reads CASSRQGRSGNTIYF. Written as DNA, the CDR3 is TGTGCCAGCAGCAGACAGGGGAGGTCTGGAAACACCATATATTTT.

This clone was observed a handful of times. V usage is TRBV13 and J usage is TRBJ2-1, with D unresolved. The ends were cut back, 4 bases at V and 2 bases at J, with 15 bases in the middle. Germline V gene sequence: CDR1 PRHDT, CDR2 FYEKMQ (reference sequence). The CDR3 has 16 amino acids. The CDR3 protein is CASSSALVAPYNEQFF. In DNA, the CDR3 is TGTGCCAGCAGCTCTGCCTTAGTTGCCCCCTACAATGAGCAGTTCTTC.

The genes are TRBV28 and TRBJ2-2, with a weak D call TRBD2 (7 bases). CDR1 MDHEN and CDR2 SYDVKM come from the germline V gene. Trimming pared 7 bases from V and 3 bases from J, leaving 18 bases between. CDR3 length: 16 residues. CDR3 sequence reads: CASTLTGRGDTGELFF. CDR3 bases: TGTGCCAGCACCTTAACAGGGAGGGGGGACACCGGGGAGCTGTTTTTT.

The genes are TRBV5-1 and TRBJ2-1; D may be TRBD2 (7 bases). Trimming shortened V by 0 bases and J by 10 bases, and 14 bases separated the two germline ends. This CDR3 region has 14 residues. The germline V gene encodes CDR1 SGHRS and CDR2 YFSETQ. Written as DNA, the CDR3 is TGCGCCAGCAGCTTGGGGGGGGGCCGGGGGGAGCAGTTCTTC. It is translated as CASSLGGGRGEQFF.

This clone was observed a few times. This chain uses TRBV21-1 with TRBJ2-7; the table's TRBD1 call for D was not verified on the DNA. TRBV21-1 is a known pseudogene. CDR3 length: 14 residues. The CDR3 spells CASRRWGWCCEQYF. The CDR3 DNA reads TGTGCCAGCAGGAGGTGGGGCTGGTGTTGCGAGCAGTACTTC.